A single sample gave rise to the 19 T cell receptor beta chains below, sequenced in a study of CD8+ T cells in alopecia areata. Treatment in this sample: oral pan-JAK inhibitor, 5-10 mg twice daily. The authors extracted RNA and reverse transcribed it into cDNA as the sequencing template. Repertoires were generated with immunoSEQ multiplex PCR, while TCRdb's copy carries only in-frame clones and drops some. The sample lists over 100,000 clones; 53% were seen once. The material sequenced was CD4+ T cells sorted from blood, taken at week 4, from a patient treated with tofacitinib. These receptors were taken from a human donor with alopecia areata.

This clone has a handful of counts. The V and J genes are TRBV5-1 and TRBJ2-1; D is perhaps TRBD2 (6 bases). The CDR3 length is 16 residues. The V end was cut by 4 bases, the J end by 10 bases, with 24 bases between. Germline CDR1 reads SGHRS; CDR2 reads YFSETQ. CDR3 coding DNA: TGCGCCAGCAGCCGGCATTCACCGGGACTCCAAGGGGAGCAGTTCTTC. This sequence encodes CASSRHSPGLQGEQFF.

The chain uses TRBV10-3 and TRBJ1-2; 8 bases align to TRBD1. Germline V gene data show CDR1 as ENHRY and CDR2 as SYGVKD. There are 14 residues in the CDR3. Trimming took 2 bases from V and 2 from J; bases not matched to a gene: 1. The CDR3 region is CAISEGDRNYGYTF. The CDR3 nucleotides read TGTGCCATCAGTGAGGGGGACAGGAACTATGGCTACACCTTC.

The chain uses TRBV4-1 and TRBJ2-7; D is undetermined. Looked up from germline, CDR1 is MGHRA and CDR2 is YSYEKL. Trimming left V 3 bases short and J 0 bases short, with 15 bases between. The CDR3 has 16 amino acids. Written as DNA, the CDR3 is TGCGCCAGCAGCCAGGGCGGAGCCGATCCCTCCTACGAGCAGTACTTC. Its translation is CASSQGGADPSYEQYF.

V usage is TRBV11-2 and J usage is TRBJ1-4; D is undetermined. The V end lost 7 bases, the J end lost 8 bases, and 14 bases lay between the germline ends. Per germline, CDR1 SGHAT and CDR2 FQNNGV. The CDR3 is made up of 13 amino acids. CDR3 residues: CASTPSAREKLFF. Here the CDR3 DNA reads TGTGCCAGCACCCCATCGGCTAGGGAAAAACTGTTTTTT.

The CDR3 bases are TGTGCCAGCAGTGATCAGGGGGCGCCTAGATCTGGGGCCAACGTCCTGACTTTC. As protein: CASSDQGAPRSGANVLTF. The chain combines TRBV25-1 with TRBJ2-6; TRBD1 agrees at 8 bases. CDR1 MGHDK and CDR2 SYGVNS come from the germline V gene. Trimming took 3 bases from V and 1 from J; bases not matched to a gene: 8. CDR3 length: 18 residues.

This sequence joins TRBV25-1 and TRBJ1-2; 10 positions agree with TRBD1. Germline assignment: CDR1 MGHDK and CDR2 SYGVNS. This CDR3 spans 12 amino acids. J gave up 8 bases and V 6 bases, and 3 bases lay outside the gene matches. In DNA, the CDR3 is TGTGCCAGCAGGGGGACAGGGGACGGCTACACCTTC. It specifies CASRGTGDGYTF.

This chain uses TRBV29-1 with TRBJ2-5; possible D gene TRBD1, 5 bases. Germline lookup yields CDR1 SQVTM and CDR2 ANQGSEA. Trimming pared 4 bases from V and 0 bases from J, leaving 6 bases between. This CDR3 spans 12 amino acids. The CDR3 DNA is TGCAGCGTTGCAGGGAACCAAGAGACCCAGTACTTC. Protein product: CSVAGNQETQYF.

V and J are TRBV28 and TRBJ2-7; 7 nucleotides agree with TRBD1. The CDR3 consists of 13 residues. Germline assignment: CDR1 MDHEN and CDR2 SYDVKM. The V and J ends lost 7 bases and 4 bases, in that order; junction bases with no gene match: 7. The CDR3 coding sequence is TGTGCCAGCATTGACAGGGCTGGATACGAGCAGTACTTC. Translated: CASIDRAGYEQYF.

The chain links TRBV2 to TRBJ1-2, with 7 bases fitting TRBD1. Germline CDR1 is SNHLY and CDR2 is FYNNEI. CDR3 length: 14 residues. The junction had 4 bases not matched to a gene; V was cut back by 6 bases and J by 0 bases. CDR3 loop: CASSVQGPNYGYTF. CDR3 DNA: TGTGCCAGCAGCGTACAGGGGCCTAACTATGGCTACACCTTC.

CDR3 DNA: TGTGCCAGCAGCCCTCCGGGGCCAACTAATGAAAAACTGTTTTTT. Its protein product is CASSPPGPTNEKLFF. The chain carries TRBV14 and TRBJ1-4; a possible D gene is TRBD1 (5 bases). The CDR3 runs to 15 residues. The germline CDR1 and CDR2 sequences are SGHDN and FVKESK. Trimming left V 4 bases short and J 0 bases short, with 9 bases between.

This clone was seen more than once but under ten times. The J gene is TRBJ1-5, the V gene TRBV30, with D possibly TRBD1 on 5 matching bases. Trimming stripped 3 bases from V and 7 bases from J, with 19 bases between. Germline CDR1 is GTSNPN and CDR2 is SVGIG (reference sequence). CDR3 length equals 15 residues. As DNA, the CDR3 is TGTGCCTGGAGCTGGGGACGAGCCAATGGGCAGCCCCAGCATTTT. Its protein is CAWSWGRANGQPQHF.

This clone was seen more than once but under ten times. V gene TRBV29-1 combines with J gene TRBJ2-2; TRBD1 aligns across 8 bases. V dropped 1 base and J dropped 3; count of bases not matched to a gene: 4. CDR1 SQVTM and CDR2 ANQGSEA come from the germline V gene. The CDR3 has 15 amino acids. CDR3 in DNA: TGCAGCGTTGAAGTCCGGACAGGGTACACCGGGGAGCTGTTTTTT. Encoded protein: CSVEVRTGYTGELFF.

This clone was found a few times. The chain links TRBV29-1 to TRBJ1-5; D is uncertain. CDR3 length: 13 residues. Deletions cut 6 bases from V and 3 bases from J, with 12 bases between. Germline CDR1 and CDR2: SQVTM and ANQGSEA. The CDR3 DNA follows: TGCAGCGTAGCGGAGGCTTTCAATCAGCCCCAGCATTTT. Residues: CSVAEAFNQPQHF.

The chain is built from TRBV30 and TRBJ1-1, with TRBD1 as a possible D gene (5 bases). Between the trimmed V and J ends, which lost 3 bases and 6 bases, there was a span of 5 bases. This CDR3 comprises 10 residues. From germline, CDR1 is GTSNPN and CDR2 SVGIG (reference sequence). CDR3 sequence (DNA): TGTGCCTGGAGGGGGGCTGAAGCTTTCTTT. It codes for CAWRGAEAFF.

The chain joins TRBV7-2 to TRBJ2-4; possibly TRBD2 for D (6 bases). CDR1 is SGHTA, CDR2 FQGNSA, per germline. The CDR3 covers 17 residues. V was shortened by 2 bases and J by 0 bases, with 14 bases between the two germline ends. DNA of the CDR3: TGTGCCAGCAGCTTAAGCGGGCGCCTGATAGCCAAAAACATTCAGTACTTC. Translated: CASSLSGRLIAKNIQYF.

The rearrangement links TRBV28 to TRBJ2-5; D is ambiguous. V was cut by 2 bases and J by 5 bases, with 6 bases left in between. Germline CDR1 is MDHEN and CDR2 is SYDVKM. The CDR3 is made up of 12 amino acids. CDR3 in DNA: TGTGCCAGCAGTTTAGTGCACGAGACCCAGTACTTC. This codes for CASSLVHETQYF.

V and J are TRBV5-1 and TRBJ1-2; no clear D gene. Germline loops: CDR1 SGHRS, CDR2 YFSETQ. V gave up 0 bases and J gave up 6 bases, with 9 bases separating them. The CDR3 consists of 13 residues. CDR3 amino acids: CASSLDSLDGYTF. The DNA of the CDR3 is TGCGCCAGCAGCTTGGACAGTCTTGATGGCTACACCTTC.

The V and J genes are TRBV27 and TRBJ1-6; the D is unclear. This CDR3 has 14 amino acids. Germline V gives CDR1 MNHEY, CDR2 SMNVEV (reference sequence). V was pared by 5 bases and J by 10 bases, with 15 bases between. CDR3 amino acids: CASSPQTTLSPLHF. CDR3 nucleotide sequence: TGTGCCAGCAGTCCCCAGACTACCTTATCACCCCTCCACTTT.

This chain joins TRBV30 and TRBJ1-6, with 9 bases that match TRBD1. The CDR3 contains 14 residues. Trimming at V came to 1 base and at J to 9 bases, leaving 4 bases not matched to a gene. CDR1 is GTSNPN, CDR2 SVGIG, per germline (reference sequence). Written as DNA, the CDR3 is TGTGCCTGGAGTGGGGGACAGGGACCTTCACCCCTCCACTTT. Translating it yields CAWSGGQGPSPLHF. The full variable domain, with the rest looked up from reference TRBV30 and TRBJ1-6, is SQTIHQWPATLVQPVGSPLSLECTVEGTSNPNLYWYRQAAGRGLQLLFYSVGIGQISSEVPQNLSASRPQDRQFILSSKKLLLSDSGFYLCAWSGGQGPSPLHFGNGTRLTVT.